Following are 31 T cell receptor beta chains from one sample sequenced in a study of T cells expressing NK-cell markers. TCRdb re-called the 5' RACE reads, yielding one record per CDR3 amino acid sequence without DNA. This sample's table reports about 160,000 distinct CDR3 sequences. What was sequenced was blood T cells: a sorted CD56 or NKG2C T cell subset, CD4+ or CD8+ T cells, or bulk PBMC T cells (not recorded which). These receptors originate from a woman aged 18-70 years in good health.

V is TRBV12-3 or TRBV12-4 and J is TRBJ2-2. This CDR3 is built from 15 residues. CDR3 protein: CASSTRSLGTGELFF.

V is TRBV3-1 and J is TRBJ2-5; without DNA, the TCRdb call of TRBD1 cannot be checked. The germline V gene has CDR1 LGHDT and CDR2 YNNKEL (reference sequence). This CDR3 has 13 amino acids. This CDR3 is CASSQSDRETQYF.

The gene calls are TRBV20-1 and TRBJ2-5; the TRBD2 assignment by TCRdb is unverifiable without DNA. The germline CDR1 and CDR2 sequences are DFQATT and SNEGSKA (reference sequence). The CDR3 covers 13 residues. This chain's CDR3 is CSALPGSQETQYF.

This rearrangement joins TRBV12-3 or TRBV12-4 to TRBJ2-4; the TCRdb call, TRBD1, lacks DNA for checking. The CDR3 covers 14 residues. The CDR3 spells CASSLGGGKNIQYF.

The rearrangement links TRBV29-1 to TRBJ2-1; TCRdb selects TRBD1, and the lack of DNA leaves this call unchecked. CDR3 length: 14 residues. Germline V gene data show CDR1 as SQVTM and CDR2 as ANQGSEA. CDR3 sequence reads: CSLLYGQGRNEQFF.

The gene calls are TRBV5-6 and TRBJ2-1; TCRdb's D call of TRBD2 is untestable without DNA. The germline V gene encodes CDR1 SGHDT and CDR2 YYEEEE. CDR3 length: 18 amino acids. The CDR3 here is CASSLEWLAGASYNEQFF.

The rearrangement links TRBV3-1 to TRBJ2-2; lacking DNA, the TRBD2 call made by TCRdb goes unchecked. CDR1 is LGHDT, CDR2 YNNKEL, per germline (reference sequence). This CDR3 is 13 amino acids long. The CDR3: CASSPTISGELFF. The whole variable domain, remainder taken from reference TRBV3-1 and TRBJ2-2, is DTAVSQTPKYLVTQMGNDKSIKCEQNLGHDTMYWYKQDSKKFLKIMFSYNNKELIINETVPNRFSPKSPDKAHLNLHINSLELGDSAVYFCASSPTISGELFFGEGSRLTVL.

This sequence joins TRBV20-1 and TRBJ2-3; the D call of TRBD2 rests on TCRdb alone, since no DNA is present to check it. The CDR3 extends over 15 amino acids. CDR1 is DFQATT, CDR2 SNEGSKA, per germline (reference sequence). The CDR3 sequence is CSARQTSGSPDTQYF.

The gene calls are TRBV28 and TRBJ2-7. The CDR3 sequence is 15 residues long. Germline V CDR1 and CDR2: MDHEN, SYDVKM. The CDR3 spells CASSGRGFGLYEQYF.

This chain uses TRBV4-1 with TRBJ1-2. Germline V CDR1 and CDR2: MGHRA, YSYEKL. This CDR3 is built from 15 residues. CDR3 sequence reads: CASSQAQGIGYGYTF.

The rearrangement joins TRBV4-2 to TRBJ2-4. Germline V gene data show CDR1 as LGHNA and CDR2 as YNFKEQ. CDR3 length equals 15 residues. The CDR3 is CASSQDLVDGNIQYF.

The J gene is TRBJ2-7, the V gene TRBV29-1; TCRdb's assignment of TRBD1 cannot be checked, as there is no DNA. This CDR3 is 14 amino acids long. Germline loops: CDR1 SQVTM, CDR2 ANQGSEA. The CDR3 loop reads CSVGQGISGYEQYF.

This rearrangement joins TRBV7-3 to TRBJ2-1. This CDR3 spans 14 amino acids. In germline, CDR1 is SGHTA, CDR2 FQGTGA. The CDR3 loop reads CASSVDPSYNEQFF.

V usage is TRBV11-2 and J usage is TRBJ1-1; with no DNA, the TCRdb D assignment of TRBD1 cannot be verified. Germline V gene sequence: CDR1 SGHAT, CDR2 FQNNGV. The CDR3 consists of 12 residues. The CDR3 is CAIRGQDTEAFF.

This chain links TRBV12-3 or TRBV12-4 with TRBJ2-7; TCRdb lists TRBD2, though no DNA is available to test this call. The length of the CDR3 is 16 residues. CDR3 residues: CASRSLLGTSRYEQYF.

The J gene is TRBJ1-2, the V gene TRBV28. The CDR3 sequence is 14 residues long. CDR1 is MDHEN, CDR2 SYDVKM, per germline. The CDR3 spells CASSPAGPYYGYTF.

The J gene is TRBJ1-1, the V gene TRBV29-1; TCRdb's D call, TRBD1, is unchecked because there is no DNA. The CDR3 consists of 13 residues. Germline CDR1 reads SQVTM; CDR2 reads ANQGSEA. CDR3 loop: CSASSARRAEAFF.

The V gene is TRBV29-1, the J gene TRBJ2-6; TCRdb lists TRBD2, though no DNA is available to test this call. The CDR3 covers 18 residues. Germline assignment: CDR1 SQVTM and CDR2 ANQGSEA. The chain's CDR3 is CSVRTSGSLLSGANVLTF.

The genes are TRBV5-1 and TRBJ2-6; TCRdb picks TRBD1, but there is no DNA to check that call. This CDR3 has 19 amino acids. Germline CDR1 and CDR2: SGHRS and YFSETQ. CDR3 residues: CASSWRAGTGTSGANVLTF.

The chain uses TRBV4-1 and TRBJ2-3. Germline-derived CDR1 and CDR2 are MGHRA and YSYEKL. This CDR3 region has 15 residues. Here the CDR3 reads CASSQDLAGTDTQYF.

The chain carries TRBV3-1 and TRBJ2-5; absent DNA, TCRdb's TRBD2 call cannot be checked. The CDR3 length is 12 residues. The germline CDR1 and CDR2 sequences are LGHDT and YNNKEL (reference sequence). This CDR3 is CASSHGGETQYF.

V gene TRBV5-1 combines with J gene TRBJ2-5; TCRdb lists TRBD2, though no DNA is available to test this call. There are 15 residues in the CDR3. Germline V gene lookup returns CDR1 SGHRS and CDR2 YFSETQ. CDR3 loop: CASSLVARPGETQYF.

The genes are TRBV29-1 and TRBJ2-2; TCRdb's D gene call, TRBD1, goes unchecked for lack of DNA. The CDR3 loop spans 18 amino acids. Germline lookup yields CDR1 SQVTM and CDR2 ANQGSEA. The CDR3 sequence: CSVKQGAPLATNTGELFF.

The gene calls are TRBV5-1 and TRBJ2-1; absent DNA, TCRdb's TRBD1 call cannot be checked. CDR1 and CDR2 (germline): SGHRS, YFSETQ. This CDR3 has 17 amino acids. This CDR3 reads CASSLAVGLGRNNEQFF.

J is TRBJ1-3 and V is TRBV29-1; the TCRdb call, TRBD1, lacks DNA for checking. This CDR3 spans 15 amino acids. The germline V gene has CDR1 SQVTM and CDR2 ANQGSEA. The CDR3 sequence is CSVTIGQLSGNTIYF.

This chain uses TRBV12-3 or TRBV12-4 with TRBJ1-5. CDR3 length: 13 residues. The CDR3 here is CASRVTANQPQHF.

The chain carries TRBV27 and TRBJ2-1; TCRdb reports TRBD2, a call that lacks DNA to check it against. The CDR3 runs to 18 residues. Germline CDR1 MNHEY, CDR2 SMNVEV (reference sequence). This chain's CDR3 is CASSGGLAGRFSYNEQFF.

This sequence joins TRBV25-1 and TRBJ1-1. The CDR3 has 15 amino acids. Looked up from germline, CDR1 is MGHDK and CDR2 is SYGVNS. CDR3 residues: CASSETFGRNTEAFF.

The V call is TRBV6-1, the J call TRBJ2-7; TCRdb indicates TRBD1, and absent DNA this call remains unverified. The V gene's germline CDR1 is MNHNS and CDR2 SASEGT. This CDR3 has 13 amino acids. The CDR3 loop is CASRQVGAYEQYF.

The genes are TRBV18 and TRBJ2-1; TCRdb's D gene call, TRBD2, goes unchecked for lack of DNA. Germline assignment: CDR1 KGHSH and CDR2 LQKENI. CDR3 length equals 16 residues. CDR3 protein: CASSIRTSGSYNEQFF.

V is TRBV20-1 and J is TRBJ1-5; TCRdb gives TRBD1 as the D gene, but with no DNA this cannot be confirmed. The CDR3 spans 16 residues. Germline V gene sequence: CDR1 DFQATT, CDR2 SNEGSKA (reference sequence). CDR3 protein: CSARVRGFRSNQPQHF.